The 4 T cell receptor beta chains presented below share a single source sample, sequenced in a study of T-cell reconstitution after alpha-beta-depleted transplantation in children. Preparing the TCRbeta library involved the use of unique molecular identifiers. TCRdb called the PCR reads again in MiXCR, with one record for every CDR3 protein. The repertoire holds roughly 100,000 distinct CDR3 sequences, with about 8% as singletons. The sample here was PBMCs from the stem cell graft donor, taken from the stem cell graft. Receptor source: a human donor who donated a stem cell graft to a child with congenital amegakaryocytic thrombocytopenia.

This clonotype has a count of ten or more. In nucleotides, the CDR3 is TGTGCCAGCAGCCTACAATCACGCGGGGGGACTAGCACAGATACGCAGTATTTT. Translation gives CASSLQSRGGTSTDTQYF. This sequence joins TRBV11-2 and TRBJ2-3, with TRBD2 identical over 8 bases. Looked up from germline, CDR1 is SGHAT and CDR2 is FQNNGV. V shed 5 bases, J shed 0 bases, and the junction held 13 bases outside the gene matches. This CDR3 is 18 amino acids long.

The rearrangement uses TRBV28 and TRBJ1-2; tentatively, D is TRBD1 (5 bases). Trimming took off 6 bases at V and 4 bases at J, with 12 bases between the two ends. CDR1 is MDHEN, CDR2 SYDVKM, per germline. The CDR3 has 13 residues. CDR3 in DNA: TGTGCCAGCAGGCCCCGGGGCGCCTATGGCTACACCTTC. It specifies CASRPRGAYGYTF.

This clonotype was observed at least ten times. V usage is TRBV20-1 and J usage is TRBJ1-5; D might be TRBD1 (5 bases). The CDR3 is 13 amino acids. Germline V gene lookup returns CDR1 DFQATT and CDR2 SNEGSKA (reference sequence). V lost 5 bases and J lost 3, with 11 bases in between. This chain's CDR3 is CSAGGVLNQPQHF. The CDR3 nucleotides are TGCAGTGCTGGGGGGGTGCTCAATCAGCCCCAGCATTTT.

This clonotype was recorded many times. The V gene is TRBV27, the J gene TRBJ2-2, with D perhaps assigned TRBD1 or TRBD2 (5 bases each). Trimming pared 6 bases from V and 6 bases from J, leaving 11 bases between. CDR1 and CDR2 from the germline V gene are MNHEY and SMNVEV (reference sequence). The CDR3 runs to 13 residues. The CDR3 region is CASSHGTPGELFF. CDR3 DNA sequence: TGTGCCAGCAGCCACGGGACCCCCGGGGAGCTGTTTTTT.